This TCR beta chain was captured in a study of blood T cell repertoires in COVID-19. Study at large: Material from acute and convalescent COVID-19 was sourced from the United States, Italy and Spain.

Germline CDR1 SGHNT, CDR2 YYREEE (reference sequence). The V end was cut by 5 bases, the J end by 5 bases, with 16 bases between. The CDR3 has 14 residues. Profiling relied on immunoSEQ multiplex PCR, and the TCRdb table lists in-frame clones only, not all of them. The sample yields about 120,000 clones, roughly nine tenths seen once. The sample comprised peripheral blood. This clonotype originated in a woman aged 70-85 years with COVID-19, enrolled during active disease. The chain recombines TRBV5-4 with TRBJ2-5; perhaps TRBD1 as D (6 bases). The CDR3 DNA follows: TGTGCCAGCAGGACAGGCCAAGAGATGGAGACCCAGTACTTC. Translation gives CASRTGQEMETQYF.